The clone carrying this T cell receptor (beta chain) came up a few times. This sample is part of a study of response to subunit inactivated influenza vaccine. MiXCR, run by TCRdb on the RT-PCR reads, gives a single entry per CDR3 protein. In the table there are 500,000 to 550,000 distinct CDR3 sequences, 20% to 25% of which are singletons. These data were also filed under a second study, of T cells expressing NK-cell markers. That work contributes: TCR beta cDNA was made by 5'RACE template switching with UMIs. Whether expanded NKG2C+ T cell clones were HCMV specific stayed uncertain.

The material was CD4+ T cells sorted from PBMCs, obtained approximately 12 days after vaccination. This receptor was obtained from a man aged 45-65 years who received an inactivated influenza vaccine.

For the CDR3, the DNA is TGCGCCAGCAGCTTGTCCGGATCCGCTAGGGATGAGCAGTTCTTC. Protein product: CASSLSGSARDEQFF. This rearrangement joins TRBV5-1 to TRBJ2-1; no definite D call. Germline loops: CDR1 SGHRS, CDR2 YFSETQ. The CDR3 contains 15 residues. V was clipped by 1 base and J by 8 bases, with 16 bases between them.